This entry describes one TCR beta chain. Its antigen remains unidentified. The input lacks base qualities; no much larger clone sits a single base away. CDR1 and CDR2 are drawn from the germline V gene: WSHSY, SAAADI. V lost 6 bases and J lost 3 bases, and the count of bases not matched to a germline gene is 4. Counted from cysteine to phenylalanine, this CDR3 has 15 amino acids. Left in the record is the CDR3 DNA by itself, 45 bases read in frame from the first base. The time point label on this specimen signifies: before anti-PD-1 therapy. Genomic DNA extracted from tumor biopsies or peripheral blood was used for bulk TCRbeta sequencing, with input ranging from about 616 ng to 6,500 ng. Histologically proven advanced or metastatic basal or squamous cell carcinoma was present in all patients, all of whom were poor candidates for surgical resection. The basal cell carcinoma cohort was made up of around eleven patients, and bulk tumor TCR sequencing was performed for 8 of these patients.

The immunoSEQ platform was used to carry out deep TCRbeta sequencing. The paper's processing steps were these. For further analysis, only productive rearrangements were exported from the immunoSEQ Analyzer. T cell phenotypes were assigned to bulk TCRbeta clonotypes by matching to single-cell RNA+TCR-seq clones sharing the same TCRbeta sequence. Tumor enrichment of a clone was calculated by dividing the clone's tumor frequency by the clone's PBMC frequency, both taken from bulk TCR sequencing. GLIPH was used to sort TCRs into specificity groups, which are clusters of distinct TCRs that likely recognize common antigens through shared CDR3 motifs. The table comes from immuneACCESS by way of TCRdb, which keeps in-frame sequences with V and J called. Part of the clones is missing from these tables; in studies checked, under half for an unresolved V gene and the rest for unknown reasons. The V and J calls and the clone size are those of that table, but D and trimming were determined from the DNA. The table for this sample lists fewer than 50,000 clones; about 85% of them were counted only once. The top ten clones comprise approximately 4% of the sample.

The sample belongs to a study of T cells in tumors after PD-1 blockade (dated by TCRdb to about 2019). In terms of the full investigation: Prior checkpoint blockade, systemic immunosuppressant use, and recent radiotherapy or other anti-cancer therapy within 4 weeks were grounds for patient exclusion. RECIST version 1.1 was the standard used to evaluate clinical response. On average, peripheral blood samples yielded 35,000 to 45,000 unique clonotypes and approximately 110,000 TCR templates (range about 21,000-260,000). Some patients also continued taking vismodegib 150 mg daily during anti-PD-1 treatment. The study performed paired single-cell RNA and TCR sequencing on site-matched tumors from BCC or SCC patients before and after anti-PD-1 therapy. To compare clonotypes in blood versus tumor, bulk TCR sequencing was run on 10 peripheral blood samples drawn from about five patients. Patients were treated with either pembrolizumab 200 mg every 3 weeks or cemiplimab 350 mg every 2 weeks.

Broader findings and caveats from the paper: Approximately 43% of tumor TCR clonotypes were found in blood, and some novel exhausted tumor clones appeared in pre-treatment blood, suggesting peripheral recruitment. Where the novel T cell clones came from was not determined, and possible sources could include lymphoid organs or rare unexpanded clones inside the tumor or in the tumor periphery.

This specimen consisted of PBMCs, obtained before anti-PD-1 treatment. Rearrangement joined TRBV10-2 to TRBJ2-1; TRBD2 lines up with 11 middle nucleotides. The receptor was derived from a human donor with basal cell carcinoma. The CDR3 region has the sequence CASRYSGGDYNEQFF. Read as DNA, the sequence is TGCGCCAGCAGGTATAGCGGGGGGGACTACAATGAGCAGTTCTTC.